This is a list of T cell receptor beta chains from one sample in a study of blood T cell repertoires in COVID-19. Libraries were prepared by immunoSEQ multiplex PCR; TCRdb keeps only in-frame clonotypes and omits some of them. Altogether about half a million clones are present, approximately 85% being singletons, with the ten largest covering 3% to 4%. Sequenced: peripheral blood. Receptor source: a human donor in a cohort sampled during active COVID-19. The CDR3 runs from the conserved cysteine through the conserved F or W. The order of the fields is D gene, V gene, J gene, clone size, CDR3 DNA, CDR3 protein. The D gene is left open where the match is weak. Clone sizes are given selectively: once, few, many, or a class where the clone is expanded.

>.|TRBV2|TRBJ2-7|.
TGTGCCAGCACGATAACTATAATCACCTACGAGCAGTACTTC
CASTITIITYEQYF
>.|TRBV25-1|TRBJ2-1|.
TGTGCCAGCAGGGATATGGGGAGGAACAATGAGCAGTTCTTC
CASRDMGRNNEQFF
>.|TRBV19|TRBJ1-5|.
TGTGCCAGTAGTATAGATCTATCCCTATTGAGGCCCAATCAGCCCCAGCATTTT
CASSIDLSLLRPNQPQHF
>.|TRBV28|TRBJ2-1|.
TGTGCCAGCAGTATCCGGACTTCGAGCTCCTACAATGAGCAGTTCTTC
CASSIRTSSSYNEQFF
>.|TRBV14|TRBJ1-6|.
TGTGCCAGCAGCCAAGGTCTTAATTCACCCCTCCACTTT
CASSQGLNSPLHF
>.|TRBV2|TRBJ2-7|.
TGTGCCAGCAGTGAGGGTCGGGAACCCTACGAGCAGTACTTC
CASSEGREPYEQYF
>.|TRBV28|TRBJ1-2|.
TGTGCCAGCAGTTTAGCGGGGGGCAGAAACTATGGCTACACCTTC
CASSLAGGRNYGYTF
>TRBD1|TRBV28|TRBJ2-1|.
TGTGCCAGCGACAGGGATGGGGGATACAATGAGCAGTTCTTC
CASDRDGGYNEQFF
>TRBD1|TRBV2|TRBJ2-5|.
TGTGCCAGCAGTGAAGACAGCTGGACAGGGAAAAGGGAGACCCAGTACTTC
CASSEDSWTGKRETQYF
>TRBD1|TRBV10-3|TRBJ1-2|.
TGTGCCATCAGTGCTGAAGACAGGGGTATATATGGCTACACCTTC
CAISAEDRGIYGYTF
>.|TRBV7-9|TRBJ1-1|.
TGTGCCAGCAGCTTAACAACATTTGAAGCTTTCTTT
CASSLTTFEAFF
>TRBD2|TRBV27|TRBJ2-1|.
TGTGCCAGCAGTTTACCGGGGCGGGGGACCTACAATGAGCAGTTCTTC
CASSLPGRGTYNEQFF
>.|TRBV25-1|TRBJ2-4|few
TGTGCCAGCAGTCCCTCGAACATTCAGTACTTC
CASSPSNIQYF
>TRBD1|TRBV4-1|TRBJ2-7|.
TGCGCCAGCAGCCAGGTACAGGGGCCATTCTACGAGCAGTACTTC
CASSQVQGPFYEQYF
>TRBD2|TRBV19|TRBJ2-7|once
TGTGCCAGTAGTTTAGCGGGAGGGCCGTCCGAGCAGTACTTC
CASSLAGGPSEQYF
>TRBD2|TRBV28|TRBJ2-7|.
TGTGCCAGCAGTTTTACTAGCGGGGGATACGAGCAGTACTTC
CASSFTSGGYEQYF
>TRBD2|TRBV24-1|TRBJ2-7|.
TGTGCCACCAGTGATCCTAGCGGGAGCTCCTACGAGCAGTACTTC
CATSDPSGSSYEQYF
>.|TRBV19|TRBJ1-5|.
TGTGCCAGTAGTACAGGGTCGTGGGATCAGCCCCAGCATTTT
CASSTGSWDQPQHF
>.|TRBV7-2|TRBJ1-6|many
TGTGCCAGCAGCGTAAATAGGGGTAATTCACCCCTCCACTTT
CASSVNRGNSPLHF
>.|TRBV6-2/TRBV6-3|TRBJ2-5|.
TGTGCCAGCAGTTACCGGGGTACTGAGACCCAGTACTTC
CASSYRGTETQYF
>.|TRBV4-1|TRBJ2-1|.
TGCGCCAGCAGCCAAGGACAACCCTACCCCAATGAGCAGTTCTTC
CASSQGQPYPNEQFF
>TRBD2|TRBV27|TRBJ2-7|.
TGTGCCAGCAGTAGCGCGGGAGTTATGATCTACGAGCAGTACTTC
CASSSAGVMIYEQYF
>.|TRBV19|TRBJ1-6|few
TGTGCCAGTCGGCGAACGGGGGTCAAATCCGCACCGAATAATTCACCCCTCCACTTT
CASRRTGVKSAPNNSPLHF
>TRBD2|TRBV27|TRBJ2-7|once
TGTGCCAGCAGTTTACAGGGACTAGCGGGATACGAGCAGTACTTC
CASSLQGLAGYEQYF
>TRBD2|TRBV18|TRBJ2-3|.
TGTGCCAGCTCACCATCACTAGCGGGAGGAACAGATACGCAGTATTTT
CASSPSLAGGTDTQYF
>.|TRBV19|TRBJ2-1|.
TGTGCCAGTAGTATGCGCGTTGCCCCCTACAATGAGCAGTTCTTC
CASSMRVAPYNEQFF
>.|TRBV19|TRBJ2-7|.
TGTGCCAGTAGTATCGGACCGGTTTCGGGGGAGCAGTACTTC
CASSIGPVSGEQYF
>TRBD2|TRBV5-1|TRBJ2-1|.
TGCGCCAGCAGCTTGAGGCGGGAGGGCCGGTTAATCAATGAGCAGTTCTTC
CASSLRREGRLINEQFF
>.|TRBV12-3/TRBV12-4|TRBJ2-3|.
TGTGCCAGCAGAACCGGGACTGATACGCAGTATTTT
CASRTGTDTQYF
>.|TRBV7-2|TRBJ1-4|.
TGTGCCAGCAGCTCCAGGGGTGACGCTAATGAAAAACTGTTTTTT
CASSSRGDANEKLFF
>TRBD1|TRBV27|TRBJ1-4|.
TGTGCCAGCAGTTCAGGGGGCGTCCCCGAAAAACTGTTTTTT
CASSSGGVPEKLFF
>TRBD2|TRBV19|TRBJ2-7|once
TGTGCCAGTAGTCCAGGGGCTAGCGGGCGGTACGAGCAGTACTTC
CASSPGASGRYEQYF
>.|TRBV9|TRBJ2-3|.
TGTGCCAGCAGCGTAGATCGAGGTACGCAGTATTTT
CASSVDRGTQYF
>.|TRBV30|TRBJ1-5|.
TGTGCCTGGAGTAGCGACAGAAATCAGCCCCAGCATTTT
CAWSSDRNQPQHF
>.|TRBV7-2|TRBJ2-5|.
TGTGCCAGCACCCTTTCACGGGTGCAAGAGACCCAGTACTTC
CASTLSRVQETQYF
>.|TRBV4-3|TRBJ1-4|.
TGCGCCAGCACCGTAAGAGCGGCAACTAATGAAAAACTGTTTTTT
CASTVRAATNEKLFF
>TRBD2|TRBV4-1|TRBJ2-2|.
TGCGCCAGCAGCCGAGTTAGCGGGAGGGCCTCGGGGACCGGGGAGCTGTTTTTT
CASSRVSGRASGTGELFF
>.|TRBV6-2/TRBV6-3|TRBJ2-7|once
TGTGCCAGCAGTTACTTCGGGAGTGTCAACGAGCAGTACTTC
CASSYFGSVNEQYF
>TRBD1|TRBV10-3|TRBJ1-5|.
TGTGCCATCAGTGAGGGAACCCAGGGGGTTCAGCCCCAGCATTTT
CAISEGTQGVQPQHF
>.|TRBV12-5|TRBJ2-5|.
TGTGCTAGTGGTTTGGTACCCGGACAGCAAGAGACCCAGTACTTC
CASGLVPGQQETQYF
>.|TRBV2|TRBJ2-1|.
TGTGCCAGCAGGAGAAGGGACATTGGGAATGAGCAGTTCTTC
CASRRRDIGNEQFF
>.|TRBV6-5|TRBJ1-1|few
TGTGCCAGCAGAAGGGGAGGAGGCACTGAAGCTTTCTTT
CASRRGGGTEAFF
>TRBD1|TRBV12-3/TRBV12-4|TRBJ2-7|.
TGTGCCAGCAGTACCGGACAGGGGGGGTACTTC
CASSTGQGGYF
>TRBD2|TRBV19|TRBJ2-3|.
TGTGCCAGTAGTTTGACAGCTAGCGGGAGAGGTACGCAGTATTTT
CASSLTASGRGTQYF
>.|TRBV12-3/TRBV12-4|TRBJ2-7|.
TGTGCCAGCAGTTTTCGCGGAACCTACGAGCAGTACTTC
CASSFRGTYEQYF
>.|TRBV3-1/TRBV3-2|TRBJ2-5|.
TGTGCCAGCAGCCAACTAGGCAAAGTGTTGTGGTACTTC
CASSQLGKVLWYF